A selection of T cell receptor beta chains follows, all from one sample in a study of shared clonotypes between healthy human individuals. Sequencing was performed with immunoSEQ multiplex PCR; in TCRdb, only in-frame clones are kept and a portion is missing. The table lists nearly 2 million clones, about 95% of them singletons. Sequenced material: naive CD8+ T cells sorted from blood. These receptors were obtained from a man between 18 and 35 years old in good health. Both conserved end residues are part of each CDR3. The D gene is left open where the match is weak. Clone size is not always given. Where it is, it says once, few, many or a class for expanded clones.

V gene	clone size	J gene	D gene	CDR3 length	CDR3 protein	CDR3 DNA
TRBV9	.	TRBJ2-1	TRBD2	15	CASSPSGRAYNEQFF	TGTGCCAGCAGCCCTAGCGGGAGGGCCTACAATGAGCAGTTCTTC
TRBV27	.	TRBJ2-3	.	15	CASSPGAGATDTQYF	TGTGCCAGCAGTCCCGGGGCAGGGGCCACAGATACGCAGTATTTT
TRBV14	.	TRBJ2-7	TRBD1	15	CASSHLTGLFYEQYF	TGTGCCAGCAGCCATCTGACAGGGTTGTTCTACGAGCAGTACTTC
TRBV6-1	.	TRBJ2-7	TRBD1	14	CASTQRDRAYEQYF	TGTGCCAGCACCCAACGGGACAGGGCCTACGAGCAGTACTTC
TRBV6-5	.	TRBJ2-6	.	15	CASSPAEAGANVLTF	TGTGCCAGCAGCCCCGCGGAAGCTGGGGCCAACGTCCTGACTTTC
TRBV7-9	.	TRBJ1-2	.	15	CASSYGMAGPYGYTF	TGTGCCAGCAGCTACGGGATGGCAGGGCCTTATGGCTACACCTTC
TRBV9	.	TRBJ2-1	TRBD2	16	CASSGLKTSLYNEQFF	TGTGCCAGCAGCGGCTTGAAGACTAGCCTTTACAATGAGCAGTTCTTC
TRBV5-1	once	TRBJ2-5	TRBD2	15	CASSPAAGEQETQYF	TGCGCCAGCAGCCCTGCGGCGGGAGAACAAGAGACCCAGTACTTC
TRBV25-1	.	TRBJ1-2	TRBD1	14	CASSAAWTGDGYTF	TGTGCCAGCAGTGCTGCGTGGACAGGGGATGGCTACACCTTC
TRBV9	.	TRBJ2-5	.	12	CASSGGKETQYF	TGTGCCAGTAGTGGGGGAAAAGAGACCCAGTACTTC
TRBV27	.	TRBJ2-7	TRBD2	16	CASSSISGVSSYEQYF	TGTGCCAGCAGTTCCATTAGCGGGGTCAGCTCCTACGAGCAGTACTTC
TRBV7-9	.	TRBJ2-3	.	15	CASSLETGEADTQYF	TGTGCCAGCAGCTTAGAGACAGGCGAGGCGGATACGCAGTATTTT
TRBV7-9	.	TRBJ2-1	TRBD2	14	CASHRGLAYNEQFF	TGTGCCAGCCACCGGGGACTAGCCTACAATGAGCAGTTCTTC
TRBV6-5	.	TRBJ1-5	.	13	CASSDTLNQPQHF	TGTGCCAGCAGCGACACCTTAAATCAGCCCCAGCATTTT
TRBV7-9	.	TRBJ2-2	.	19	CASSLGGFGLDEPYGELFF	TGTGCCAGCAGCTTAGGAGGTTTCGGGCTAGACGAGCCGTACGGGGAGCTGTTTTTT
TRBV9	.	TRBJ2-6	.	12	CASSVGANVLTF	TGTGCCAGCAGCGTTGGGGCCAACGTCCTGACTTTC
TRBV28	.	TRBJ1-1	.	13	CASSYRLNTEAFF	TGTGCCAGCAGTTACAGACTGAACACTGAAGCTTTCTTT
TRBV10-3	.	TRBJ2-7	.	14	CATESAGGSYEQYF	TGTGCCACGGAATCCGCTGGGGGCAGCTACGAGCAGTACTTC
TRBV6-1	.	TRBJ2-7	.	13	CASSHDSSYEQYF	TGTGCCAGCAGCCACGACTCCTCCTACGAGCAGTACTTC
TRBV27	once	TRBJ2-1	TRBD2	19	CASSPGLAGGLASYNEQFF	TGTGCCAGCAGTCCGGGACTAGCGGGAGGCCTGGCCTCCTACAATGAGCAGTTCTTC
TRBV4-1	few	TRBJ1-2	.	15	CASSQVGGQTYGYTF	TGCGCCAGCAGCCAAGTGGGGGGGCAGACCTATGGCTACACCTTC
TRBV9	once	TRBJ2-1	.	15	CASSVGVKPHNEQFF	TGTGCCAGCAGCGTAGGGGTTAAACCCCACAATGAGCAGTTCTTC
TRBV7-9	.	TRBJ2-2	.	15	CASSLGKLGAGELFF	TGTGCCAGCAGCTTAGGGAAGCTGGGCGCCGGGGAGCTGTTTTTT
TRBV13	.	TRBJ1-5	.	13	CASSLGIGQPQHF	TGTGCCAGCAGCTTGGGGATAGGGCAGCCCCAGCATTTT
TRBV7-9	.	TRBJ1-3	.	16	CASSFLGVLSGNTIYF	TGTGCCAGCAGCTTCCTGGGCGTGTTATCGGGAAACACCATATATTTT
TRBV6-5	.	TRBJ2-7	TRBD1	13	CASSPGQLYEQYF	TGTGCCAGCAGTCCGGGACAGCTCTACGAGCAGTACTTC